These T cell receptor beta chains were read from a single sample in a study of cytomegalovirus exposure and HLA in healthy donors. Some clones are missing from TCRdb's copy, which holds only in-frame ones; the method was immunoSEQ multiplex PCR. The sample shows some 210,000 clones, 78% of them seen only once. The sample comprised PBMCs. These receptors originate from a male donor in good health and CMV-seronegative. Each CDR3 is given with its conserved first and last residue. A D gene is named only where the DNA matches it firmly. Rows give clone size only sometimes, using once, few, many, or a class for an expanded clone.

clone_size j_call d_call v_call cdr3_aa cdr3_nt
. TRBJ2-5 . TRBV5-1 CASSLTGFGETQYF TGCGCCAGCAGCTTAACAGGGTTTGGGGAGACCCAGTACTTC
. TRBJ2-1 TRBD2 TRBV7-9 CSSSYSPPGLGLNEQFF TGTTCCAGCAGCTACTCCCCCCCGGGACTAGGTCTCAATGAGCAGTTCTTC
. TRBJ2-1 . TRBV29-1 CSVDAGTGYNEQFF TGCAGCGTTGACGCGGGAACGGGGTACAATGAGCAGTTCTTC
. TRBJ2-6 . TRBV27 CASSLVGGSGANVLTF TGTGCCAGCAGTTTAGTCGGGGGCTCTGGGGCCAACGTCCTGACTTTC
. TRBJ2-7 TRBD2 TRBV2 CASSEWASGRGSAYEQYF TGTGCCAGCAGTGAATGGGCTAGCGGGAGAGGTAGCGCCTACGAGCAGTACTTC
few TRBJ2-1 TRBD1 TRBV6-5 CASSADRGNEQFF TGTGCCAGCAGTGCGGACAGGGGCAATGAGCAGTTCTTC
few TRBJ1-1 . TRBV5-1 CASSLVGDPGTEAFF TGCGCCAGCAGCTTGGTAGGAGACCCTGGCACTGAAGCTTTCTTT
. TRBJ2-7 . TRBV5-6 CASSYSVKLYEQYF TGTGCCAGCAGCTACTCGGTTAAACTTTACGAGCAGTACTTC
. TRBJ2-3 . TRBV25-1 CASIPGLHTDTQYF TGTGCCAGCATACCCGGACTGCACACAGATACGCAGTATTTT
few TRBJ1-4 . TRBV9 CASSPTTTNEKLFF TGTGCCAGCAGCCCGACAACGACTAATGAAAAACTGTTTTTT
. TRBJ1-2 TRBD1 TRBV29-1 CSVKLGQGNYGYTF TGCAGCGTGAAACTGGGACAGGGAAACTATGGCTACACCTTC
. TRBJ1-1 TRBD1 TRBV7-9 CASSLRDSDTEAFF TGTGCCAGCAGCCTCCGGGACAGCGACACTGAAGCTTTCTTT
. TRBJ2-3 . TRBV6-6 CASSYISKGGTDTQYF TGTGCCAGCAGTTACATATCGAAGGGGGGCACAGATACGCAGTATTTT
. TRBJ2-3 TRBD2 TRBV10-1 CASSVLAGVADTQYF TGCGCCAGCAGTGTACTAGCGGGAGTGGCAGATACGCAGTATTTT
. TRBJ2-5 TRBD2 TRBV11-2 CASSLSGLAGGPQETQYF TGTGCCAGCAGCTTATCAGGACTAGCGGGAGGGCCGCAAGAGACCCAGTACTTC
. TRBJ2-1 TRBD1 TRBV27 CASSFVAGGYNEQFF TGTGCCAGCAGTTTTGTGGCAGGGGGCTACAATGAGCAGTTCTTC
. TRBJ2-3 . TRBV4-1 CASSQESNRDTQYF TGCGCCAGCAGCCAAGAAAGTAACCGGGATACGCAGTATTTT
. TRBJ2-7 . TRBV6-5 CASSYSKLRSYEQYF TGTGCCAGCAGTTACTCGAAACTGCGCTCCTACGAGCAGTACTTC
. TRBJ2-5 TRBD1 TRBV4-1 CASSPQGAGETQYF TGCGCCAGCAGCCCTCAGGGGGCCGGGGAGACCCAGTACTTC
. TRBJ2-3 TRBD2 TRBV2 CASSVASGLTDTQYF TGTGCCAGCAGTGTAGCTAGCGGGTTGACAGATACGCAGTATTTT
once TRBJ2-7 TRBD1 TRBV6-5 CASSARTGGFHEQYF TGTGCCAGCAGTGCCCGGACAGGGGGGTTCCACGAGCAGTACTTC
. TRBJ2-1 TRBD2 TRBV9 CASSGLAEDHNEQFF TGTGCCAGCAGCGGACTAGCGGAGGACCACAATGAGCAGTTCTTC
. TRBJ2-5 . TRBV7-2 CASSLSGEGETQYF TGTGCCAGCAGCTTATCGGGAGAGGGAGAGACCCAGTACTTC
once TRBJ2-5 . TRBV14 CASGRARGETQYF TGTGCCAGCGGAAGGGCGCGAGGGGAGACCCAGTACTTC
. TRBJ2-1 TRBD1 TRBV5-1 CASGQGARYNEQFF TGCGCCAGCGGACAGGGGGCGAGATACAATGAGCAGTTCTTC
once TRBJ2-3 . TRBV7-3 CASSLMGDTTDTQYF TGTGCCAGCAGCTTAATGGGGGACACCACAGATACGCAGTATTTT
. TRBJ1-1 TRBD1 TRBV6-6 CASSSVDRDAEAFF TGTGCCAGCAGTTCCGTAGACAGGGATGCTGAAGCTTTCTTT
few TRBJ1-1 TRBD1 TRBV2 CASRENRGAGEAFF TGTGCCAGCAGAGAGAACAGGGGGGCGGGTGAAGCTTTCTTT
. TRBJ2-7 . TRBV28 CASSPDSYEQYF TGTGCCAGCAGTCCGGACAGCTACGAGCAGTACTTC
few TRBJ2-5 TRBD2 TRBV4-1 CASSRKVGGTSGRRGETQYF TGCGCCAGCAGCCGAAAAGTCGGAGGGACTAGCGGGAGGAGGGGAGAGACCCAGTACTTC
. TRBJ2-5 . TRBV6-1 CASSVTQVAIGQYF TGTGCCAGCAGTGTAACACAAGTGGCTATCGGGCAGTACTTC
. TRBJ2-3 TRBD2 TRBV5-1 CASSLGLATDTQYF TGCGCCAGCAGCTTAGGACTAGCGACAGATACGCAGTATTTT
. TRBJ2-7 TRBD2 TRBV4-1 CASSQEAGESYEQYF TGCGCCAGCAGCCAAGAGGCGGGAGAGTCCTACGAGCAGTACTTC
. TRBJ2-7 . TRBV29-1 CSAGGGGARDEQYF TGCAGCGCTGGAGGTGGAGGGGCGAGGGACGAGCAGTACTTC
. TRBJ2-6 . TRBV2 CASSEEGQYVLTF TGTGCCAGCAGTGAAGAAGGACAGTACGTCCTGACTTTC
. TRBJ1-2 TRBD1 TRBV6-6 CASRRTGARGYTF TGTGCCAGCAGACGGACAGGGGCGAGGGGCTACACCTTC
. TRBJ1-3 . TRBV11-2 CASSLGTGNTIYF TGTGCCAGCAGCTTAGGTACTGGAAACACCATATATTTT
once TRBJ2-1 . TRBV7-3 CASSLAPGAVQQFF TGTGCCAGCAGCTTAGCCCCGGGAGCGGTACAGCAGTTCTTC
. TRBJ2-7 . TRBV10-2 CASTGAGTYEQYF TGCGCCAGCACCGGGGCAGGGACTTACGAGCAGTACTTC
. TRBJ1-3 . TRBV6-4 CASSEASGNTIYF TGTGCCAGCAGTGAAGCGTCTGGAAACACCATATATTTT
. TRBJ1-5 TRBD1 TRBV4-1 CASSQEKQGRQPQHF TGCGCCAGCAGCCAGGAAAAACAGGGGCGGCAGCCCCAGCATTTT